This is a list of T cell receptor beta chains from one sample in a study of blood T cell repertoires in COVID-19. The method was immunoSEQ multiplex PCR; TCRdb's version includes in-frame clones alone and lacks a portion of them. The profile covers hundreds of thousands of clones, with about 88% appearing a single time and roughly 0.69% taken by the ten largest. The sequenced sample was peripheral blood. These receptors came from a man between 40 and 49 years old with acute or convalescent COVID-19. Each CDR3 is given with its conserved first and last residue. The order of the fields is D gene, CDR3 length, V gene, J gene, clone size, CDR3 protein, CDR3 DNA. The D gene is left open where the match is weak. The listing skips clone size in some rows; elsewhere it reads once, few, many or a size class.

d_call: .; cdr3_length: 15; v_call: TRBV5-8; j_call: TRBJ1-4; clone_size: .; cdr3_aa: CASSPPGRSNEKLFF; cdr3_nt: TGTGCCAGCAGCCCCCCGGGGAGGTCCAATGAAAAACTGTTTTTT
d_call: TRBD1; cdr3_length: 15; v_call: TRBV18; j_call: TRBJ2-7; clone_size: few; cdr3_aa: CASSPGTGSSYEQYF; cdr3_nt: TGTGCCAGCTCACCAGGGACAGGAAGCTCCTACGAGCAGTACTTC
d_call: TRBD1; cdr3_length: 13; v_call: TRBV12-3/TRBV12-4; j_call: TRBJ2-3; clone_size: .; cdr3_aa: CATRQGNTDTQYF; cdr3_nt: TGTGCCACCCGACAGGGCAACACAGATACGCAGTATTTT
d_call: TRBD1; cdr3_length: 15; v_call: TRBV4-1; j_call: TRBJ2-1; clone_size: .; cdr3_aa: CASSPQTGDRNEQFF; cdr3_nt: TGCGCCAGCAGCCCGCAAACAGGGGATCGGAATGAGCAGTTCTTC
d_call: TRBD2; cdr3_length: 15; v_call: TRBV9; j_call: TRBJ2-1; clone_size: .; cdr3_aa: CASSAGTSGRIEQFF; cdr3_nt: TGTGCCAGCAGCGCAGGGACTAGCGGGAGGATTGAGCAGTTCTTC
d_call: TRBD2; cdr3_length: 18; v_call: TRBV5-1; j_call: TRBJ2-2; clone_size: .; cdr3_aa: CASSLVWTSGDRTGELFF; cdr3_nt: TGCGCCAGCAGCTTGGTTTGGACTAGCGGGGACCGCACCGGGGAGCTGTTTTTT
d_call: .; cdr3_length: 13; v_call: TRBV19; j_call: TRBJ1-1; clone_size: .; cdr3_aa: CASSRFGGSEAFF; cdr3_nt: TGTGCCAGTAGTAGATTTGGAGGCAGCGAAGCTTTCTTT
d_call: .; cdr3_length: 16; v_call: TRBV16; j_call: TRBJ1-2; clone_size: .; cdr3_aa: CASSTPGLLTNYGYTF; cdr3_nt: TGTGCCAGCAGCACTCCGGGACTCCTAACGAACTATGGCTACACCTTC
d_call: .; cdr3_length: 15; v_call: TRBV27; j_call: TRBJ2-3; clone_size: .; cdr3_aa: CASTPGGQPTDTQYF; cdr3_nt: TGTGCCAGCACCCCAGGAGGACAGCCCACAGATACGCAGTATTTT
d_call: .; cdr3_length: 15; v_call: TRBV18; j_call: TRBJ2-5; clone_size: .; cdr3_aa: CASSRSTGNLETQYF; cdr3_nt: TGTGCCAGCTCACGGAGTACAGGGAATCTAGAGACCCAGTACTTC
d_call: .; cdr3_length: 13; v_call: TRBV2; j_call: TRBJ1-1; clone_size: once; cdr3_aa: CASSEEGYTEAFF; cdr3_nt: TGTGCCAGCAGTGAGGAGGGGTACACTGAAGCTTTCTTT
d_call: .; cdr3_length: 17; v_call: TRBV2; j_call: TRBJ1-6; clone_size: .; cdr3_aa: CASSVEVLESYNSPLHF; cdr3_nt: TGTGCCAGCAGTGTTGAGGTTTTGGAGTCCTATAATTCACCCCTCCACTTT
d_call: TRBD1; cdr3_length: 18; v_call: TRBV9; j_call: TRBJ2-6; clone_size: .; cdr3_aa: CASSPRTGLGSGANVLTF; cdr3_nt: TGTGCCAGCAGCCCTCGGACAGGGTTGGGCTCTGGGGCCAACGTCCTGACTTTC
d_call: .; cdr3_length: 14; v_call: TRBV11-2; j_call: TRBJ1-6; clone_size: .; cdr3_aa: CASGTVGGNSPLHF; cdr3_nt: TGTGCCAGCGGGACGGTGGGAGGCAATTCACCCCTCCACTTT
d_call: TRBD2; cdr3_length: 14; v_call: TRBV10-1; j_call: TRBJ2-5; clone_size: .; cdr3_aa: CASSDGGAGETQYF; cdr3_nt: TGCGCCAGCAGTGACGGGGGGGCCGGGGAGACCCAGTACTTC
d_call: .; cdr3_length: 16; v_call: TRBV5-1; j_call: TRBJ2-3; clone_size: .; cdr3_aa: CASSSVPDRPSDTQYF; cdr3_nt: TGCGCCAGCAGCTCAGTACCAGACAGGCCCTCAGATACGCAGTATTTT
d_call: .; cdr3_length: 17; v_call: TRBV27; j_call: TRBJ2-1; clone_size: .; cdr3_aa: CASSLTGGGFGFNEQFF; cdr3_nt: TGTGCCAGCAGTCTTACAGGGGGAGGGTTTGGGTTTAATGAGCAGTTCTTC
d_call: .; cdr3_length: 14; v_call: TRBV5-1; j_call: TRBJ2-1; clone_size: .; cdr3_aa: CASSGTGLYNEQFF; cdr3_nt: TGCGCCAGCAGCGGAACAGGTCTCTACAATGAGCAGTTCTTC
d_call: TRBD1; cdr3_length: 14; v_call: TRBV19; j_call: TRBJ2-1; clone_size: .; cdr3_aa: CASSDQGVYNEQFF; cdr3_nt: TGTGCCAGTAGCGACCAGGGGGTTTACAATGAGCAGTTCTTC
d_call: TRBD1; cdr3_length: 18; v_call: TRBV7-3; j_call: TRBJ1-1; clone_size: .; cdr3_aa: CASSSGTGGVGSNTEAFF; cdr3_nt: TGTGCCAGCAGTTCCGGGACAGGGGGCGTAGGGTCGAACACTGAAGCTTTCTTT
d_call: TRBD1; cdr3_length: 12; v_call: TRBV18; j_call: TRBJ2-5; clone_size: once; cdr3_aa: CASSRQDRAGYF; cdr3_nt: TGTGCCAGCTCACGCCAGGACAGGGCAGGGTACTTC
d_call: .; cdr3_length: 15; v_call: TRBV27; j_call: TRBJ2-3; clone_size: .; cdr3_aa: CASSLSPLPGGTQYF; cdr3_nt: TGTGCCAGCAGTTTATCTCCCCTCCCCGGGGGTACGCAGTATTTT
d_call: TRBD1; cdr3_length: 16; v_call: TRBV11-2; j_call: TRBJ2-5; clone_size: .; cdr3_aa: CASSLGTGALVETQYF; cdr3_nt: TGTGCCAGCAGCTTAGGGACAGGGGCTTTGGTGGAGACCCAGTACTTC
d_call: TRBD1; cdr3_length: 13; v_call: TRBV5-4; j_call: TRBJ1-2; clone_size: .; cdr3_aa: CASSPGQIYGYTF; cdr3_nt: TGTGCCAGCAGCCCGGGACAGATATATGGCTACACCTTC
d_call: .; cdr3_length: 15; v_call: TRBV19; j_call: TRBJ2-1; clone_size: .; cdr3_aa: CATKEPRRGYNEQFF; cdr3_nt: TGTGCCACTAAGGAACCTCGCCGGGGCTACAATGAGCAGTTCTTC
d_call: .; cdr3_length: 15; v_call: TRBV19; j_call: TRBJ1-2; clone_size: .; cdr3_aa: CASSITLPDENGYTF; cdr3_nt: TGTGCCAGTAGTATTACTCTCCCCGATGAAAATGGCTACACCTTC
d_call: TRBD2; cdr3_length: 18; v_call: TRBV11-2; j_call: TRBJ2-3; clone_size: .; cdr3_aa: CASSLVSRLAGGTDTQYF; cdr3_nt: TGTGCCAGCAGCTTAGTATCCCGACTAGCGGGGGGGACAGATACGCAGTATTTT
d_call: .; cdr3_length: 14; v_call: TRBV15; j_call: TRBJ1-4; clone_size: once; cdr3_aa: CATSRERSNEKLFF; cdr3_nt: TGTGCCACCAGCAGAGAGCGATCGAACGAAAAACTGTTTTTT
d_call: .; cdr3_length: 16; v_call: TRBV29-1; j_call: TRBJ2-1; clone_size: .; cdr3_aa: CSVEANSASSYNEQFF; cdr3_nt: TGCAGCGTTGAAGCAAATAGTGCTAGCTCCTACAATGAGCAGTTCTTC
d_call: .; cdr3_length: 13; v_call: TRBV4-3; j_call: TRBJ1-1; clone_size: .; cdr3_aa: CASSRSGVTEAFF; cdr3_nt: TGCGCCAGCAGCCGCTCGGGGGTCACTGAAGCTTTCTTT
d_call: .; cdr3_length: 15; v_call: TRBV5-1; j_call: TRBJ1-2; clone_size: .; cdr3_aa: CASSPGETRGYGYTF; cdr3_nt: TGCGCCAGCAGCCCCGGTGAAACGCGGGGGTATGGCTACACCTTC
d_call: TRBD1; cdr3_length: 15; v_call: TRBV25-1; j_call: TRBJ1-4; clone_size: .; cdr3_aa: CASSDGQGPNEKLFF; cdr3_nt: TGTGCCAGCAGTGATGGACAGGGCCCTAATGAAAAACTGTTTTTT
d_call: .; cdr3_length: 19; v_call: TRBV5-6; j_call: TRBJ1-5; clone_size: .; cdr3_aa: CASSSYRLGRPLDNQPQHF; cdr3_nt: TGTGCCAGCAGCTCCTATAGACTCGGCCGACCCCTTGACAATCAGCCCCAGCATTTT